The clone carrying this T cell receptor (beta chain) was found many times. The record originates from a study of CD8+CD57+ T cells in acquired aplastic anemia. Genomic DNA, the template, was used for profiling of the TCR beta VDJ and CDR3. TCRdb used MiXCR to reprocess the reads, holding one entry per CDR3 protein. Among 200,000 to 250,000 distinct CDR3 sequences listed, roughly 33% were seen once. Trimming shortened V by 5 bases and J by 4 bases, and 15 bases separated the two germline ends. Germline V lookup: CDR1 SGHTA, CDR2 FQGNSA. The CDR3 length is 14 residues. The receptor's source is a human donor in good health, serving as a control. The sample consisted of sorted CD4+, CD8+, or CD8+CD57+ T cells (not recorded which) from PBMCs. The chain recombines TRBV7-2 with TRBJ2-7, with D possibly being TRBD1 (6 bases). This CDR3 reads CASSPSQTGYEQYF. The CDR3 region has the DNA TGTGCCAGCAGCCCTTCTCAGACAGGATACGAGCAGTACTTC.